This TCR beta chain was captured in a study of T-cell reconstitution after alpha-beta-depleted transplantation in children. This clonotype was seen many times. The CDR3 sequence is 14 residues long. The J segment lost 6 bases and the V segment lost 5 bases, leaving 8 bases of the junction unmatched. Construction of the TCRbeta library involved unique molecular identifiers. TCRdb re-derived calls from the PCR reads in MiXCR, one entry per CDR3 protein. The repertoire holds over 450,000 distinct CDR3 sequences, approximately 10% seen once, with 2% in the top ten. Source: PBMCs, taken before TCRalphabeta/CD19-depleted stem cell transplant. This receptor was identified in a child aged 2 to 10 with inherited bone marrow failure, due to receive a stem cell transplant. V usage is TRBV12-3 or TRBV12-4 and J usage is TRBJ2-3; 7 bases are a match to TRBD2. The CDR3 DNA reads TGTGCCAGCAGTACCCTAGCGGATCCCGATACGCAGTATTTT. This encodes CASSTLADPDTQYF.